This entry concerns a single T cell receptor (beta chain). How the authors handled the data: Counts of nucleated cells, estimated from reference gene primer amplification, were obtained. This table comes from immunoSEQ multiplex PCR, and its TCRdb copy is limited to in-frame clones, with some not included. The DNA was the basis for D and trimming; V, J and clone size are from that table. The sample yields about 99,000 clones, about 90% seen once. The record originates from a study of blood T cell repertoires in COVID-19. Study-level information: Italy, Spain and the United States were the sources of the convalescent and acute COVID-19 samples. T cells, B-cell-depleted T cells, or PBMCs provided the cDNA or gDNA that served as material.

V trimming: 6 bases; J trimming: 4 bases; junction bases outside the gene matches: 11. CDR1 and CDR2 (germline): MGHRA, YSYEKL. This CDR3 spans 16 amino acids. The chain carries TRBV4-1 and TRBJ1-2; TRBD1 aligns across 10 bases. This receptor was taken from a human donor in a cohort sampled during active COVID-19. The sample was peripheral blood. The CDR3, as DNA: TGCGCCAGCAGAGGAGGAAGACAGGGGGCGGTCTATGGCTACACCTTC. Translated: CASRGGRQGAVYGYTF.